This entry is about one TCR beta chain. Its antigen is not known. This record comes from a study of blood T cells in healthy people across ages. Study-level background: Capture via template switching afforded approximately one barcoded beta molecule per two T cells. Whole-study findings and limits: Observed TCR beta diversity per million T cells went down as age went up. This fall followed a roughly linear course with age.

A second 7 to 11 cycle PCR used barcoded and J-beta primers. One entry per CDR3 protein results from TCRdb running MiXCR on the 5' RACE reads. Of about 830,000 distinct CDR3 sequences in the sample, around 68% were seen once. They isolated at least 7 million PBMCs from each sample. The sequence derives from a man aged 30-40 years in good health. Sequencing was done on a sample of blood.

The CDR3 DNA reads TGCAGTGCTCAACAGAACATTCAGTACTTC. It translates to CSAQQNIQYF. The rearrangement uses TRBV20-1 and TRBJ2-4, with D unresolved. V lost 5 bases and J lost 7, with 6 bases in between. CDR3 length: 10 residues. Germline CDR1 is DFQATT and CDR2 is SNEGSKA (reference sequence).